The 17 T cell receptor beta chains below were found in one sample sequenced in a study of shared clonotypes between healthy human individuals. Selected positively for CCR7 and CD45RO-negative, naive CD8 cells excluded terminally differentiated effector memory CD45RA+ cells. Assay used: immunoSEQ multiplex PCR; TCRdb lists only in-frame clones, some missing. The sample holds around 580,000 clones; 98% are singletons and the top ten take 0.25% to 0.35%. Specimen: naive CD8+ T cells sorted from blood. Source of these receptors: a man between 25 and 39 years old in good health.

The rearrangement links TRBV20-1 to TRBJ2-5; no definite D call. Trimming removed 0 bases at V and 5 bases at J, with 4 bases between. Per germline, CDR1 DFQATT and CDR2 SNEGSKA (reference sequence). This CDR3 is 11 amino acids long. The CDR3 sequence is CSARDKETQYF. CDR3 nucleotide sequence: TGCAGTGCTAGAGATAAGGAGACCCAGTACTTC.

V usage is TRBV28 and J usage is TRBJ2-1; weak D call: TRBD1 (6 bases). This CDR3 spans 14 amino acids. Between the trimmed V and J ends, which lost 6 bases and 4 bases, there was a span of 13 bases. Germline CDR1 reads MDHEN; CDR2 reads SYDVKM. The CDR3 DNA follows: TGTGCCAGCAGGTCACCGGGACAATACAATGAGCAGTTCTTC. Its translation: CASRSPGQYNEQFF.

The V call is TRBV27, the J call TRBJ1-1; 7 bases align to TRBD1. V was clipped by 6 bases and J by 0 bases; unmatched bases: 4. CDR3 length: 14 residues. Germline V gene sequence: CDR1 MNHEY, CDR2 SMNVEV (reference sequence). The CDR3 loop reads CASSPGTVNTEAFF. DNA for the CDR3: TGTGCCAGCAGCCCCGGGACAGTGAACACTGAAGCTTTCTTT.

A remark on this clone: Additional DNA sequences in this sample encode the identical CDR3. The chain combines TRBV6-5 with TRBJ2-7; perhaps TRBD1 as D (6 bases). The CDR3 extends over 14 amino acids. V gave up 3 bases and J gave up 1 base, with 10 bases separating them. CDR1 and CDR2 from the germline V gene are MNHEY and SVGAGI. The chain's CDR3 is CASSYQGSSYEQYF. CDR3 sequence (DNA): TGTGCCAGCAGTTATCAGGGGTCTTCCTACGAGCAGTACTTC.

Details on this clone: Other nucleotide sequences in the sample specify the same CDR3. The rearrangement links TRBV4-3 to TRBJ2-7; TRBD2 might be the D (6 bases). Germline-derived CDR1 and CDR2 are LGHNA and YSLEER. This CDR3 region has 13 residues. V was cut by 0 bases and J by 3 bases, with 6 bases left in between. CDR3 DNA: TGCGCCAGCAGCCAAGATAGCGGCTACGAGCAGTACTTC. It encodes CASSQDSGYEQYF.

V usage is TRBV4-3 and J usage is TRBJ2-1; no clear D. V was shortened by 4 bases and J by 3 bases, with 7 bases between the two germline ends. Germline values: CDR1 LGHNA, CDR2 YSLEER. This CDR3 is built from 13 residues. The CDR3 is CASSPPGYNEQFF. The CDR3 DNA reads as TGCGCCAGCAGCCCCCCTGGCTACAATGAGCAGTTCTTC.

The gene calls are TRBV7-6 and TRBJ2-2; 9 bases fit TRBD1. Germline V gene lookup returns CDR1 SGHVS and CDR2 FNYEAQ. The CDR3 totals 16 residues. With 3 bases clipped from V and 6 bases from J, the junction kept 8 bases outside the gene matches. Written as DNA, the CDR3 is TGTGCCAGCAGCTTGGTTGAGACAGGGGGGGCCGGGGAGCTGTTTTTT. Its translation: CASSLVETGGAGELFF. Together with reference TRBV7-6 and TRBJ2-2, the CDR3 gives the full variable domain: GAGVSQSPRYKVTKRGQDVALRCDPISGHVSLYWYRQALGQGPEFLTYFNYEAQQDKSGLPNDRFSAERPEGSISTLTIQRTEQRDSAMYRCASSLVETGGAGELFFGEGSRLTVL.

This chain uses TRBV7-9 with TRBJ2-7; tentatively, D is TRBD1 or TRBD2 (5 bases each). The CDR3 runs to 15 residues. Trimming stripped 5 bases from V and 6 bases from J, with 20 bases between. From germline, CDR1 is SEHNR and CDR2 FQNEAQ (reference sequence). The CDR3 sequence is CASSLGYGTLPEQYF. The CDR3 DNA sequence: TGTGCCAGCAGCCTTGGATACGGGACCCTCCCCGAGCAGTACTTC.

This sequence joins TRBV11-2 and TRBJ1-5; 8 bases align to TRBD1. Trimming at V came to 2 bases and at J to 4 bases, leaving 4 bases not matched to a gene. CDR1 is SGHAT and CDR2 is FQNNGV in the germline V gene. This CDR3 contains 15 residues. CDR3: CASSLSRGLNQPQHF. The CDR3 DNA reads as TGTGCCAGCAGCTTATCCAGGGGGCTGAATCAGCCCCAGCATTTT.

The V and J genes are TRBV28 and TRBJ1-5; TRBD1 might be the D (5 bases). The CDR3 is made up of 18 amino acids. V gave up 5 bases and J gave up 0 bases, with 20 bases separating them. Germline loops: CDR1 MDHEN, CDR2 SYDVKM. CDR3 coding DNA: TGTGCCAGCAGTCTAGACCCCGGGGCCAAATATAGCAATCAGCCCCAGCATTTT. It encodes CASSLDPGAKYSNQPQHF.

The genes are TRBV27 and TRBJ2-1, with TRBD2 matching over 7 bases. CDR3 length equals 11 residues. Per germline, CDR1 MNHEY and CDR2 SMNVEV (reference sequence). The CDR3 DNA is TGTGGAGCGGGACGGTACAATGAGCAGTTCTTC. Its protein is CGAGRYNEQFF.

The chain combines TRBV16 with TRBJ2-7, with D hard to call. This CDR3 comprises 13 residues. Germline CDR1 KGHSY, CDR2 FQNENV. Trimming pared 6 bases from V and 4 bases from J, leaving 13 bases between. The CDR3 loop reads CASSRLVAYEQYF. The CDR3 DNA reads as TGTGCCAGCAGTCGACTCGTGGCTTACGAGCAGTACTTC. The complete variable domain, with remaining parts taken from reference TRBV16 and TRBJ2-7, reads GEEVAQTPKHLVRGEGQKAKLYCAPIKGHSYVFWYQQVLKNEFKFLISFQNENVFDETGMPKERFSAKCLPNSPCSLEIQATKLEDSAVYFCASSRLVAYEQYFGPGTRLTVT.

The chain uses TRBV29-1 and TRBJ2-5; a weak D match, TRBD2 (5 bases). Germline CDR1 SQVTM, CDR2 ANQGSEA. The CDR3 has 12 amino acids. Trimming shortened V by 7 bases and J by 3 bases, and 12 bases separated the two germline ends. CDR3 bases: TGCAGCGCCGTGGGGAGTGAAGAGACCCAGTACTTC. It codes for CSAVGSEETQYF.

The chain recombines TRBV27 with TRBJ2-1, with TRBD2 matching 10 bases. V lost 3 bases and J lost 7; bases outside the gene matches: 18. The CDR3 contains 19 residues. Germline lookup yields CDR1 MNHEY and CDR2 SMNVEV (reference sequence). The CDR3 DNA follows: TGTGCCAGCAGTTTCTCCGGGACTAGCGTGAGTTCATGGGATAATGAGCAGTTCTTC. Translating it yields CASSFSGTSVSSWDNEQFF.

This clone was observed a single time. J is TRBJ2-7 and V is TRBV4-2; D is unresolved. CDR3 length equals 15 residues. The germline CDR1 and CDR2 sequences are LGHNA and YNFKEQ. V was pared by 0 bases and J by 0 bases, with 9 bases between. This CDR3 is CASSQDLISSYEQYF. Here the CDR3 DNA reads TGTGCCAGCAGCCAAGATCTGATAAGCTCCTACGAGCAGTACTTC.

The chain's CDR3 is CASELGLARADTQYF. The CDR3 DNA is TGTGCCAGCGAACTAGGACTTGCGAGGGCAGATACGCAGTATTTT. The rearrangement joins TRBV28 to TRBJ2-3, with D maybe TRBD2 (5 bases). V dropped 8 bases and J dropped 4 bases, with 19 bases sitting between them. This CDR3 comprises 15 residues. Germline loops: CDR1 MDHEN, CDR2 SYDVKM.

About this clone: At the DNA level, this CDR3 is encoded by other sequences in the same sample as well. This chain uses TRBV27 with TRBJ1-1; D not certain. Trimming removed 4 bases at V and 5 bases at J, with 5 bases between. The CDR3 is 11 residues long. The germline gives CDR1 MNHEY, CDR2 SMNVEV (reference sequence). The CDR3 sequence is CASSSHTEAFF. Written as DNA, the CDR3 is TGTGCCAGCAGTTCTCATACTGAAGCTTTCTTT.